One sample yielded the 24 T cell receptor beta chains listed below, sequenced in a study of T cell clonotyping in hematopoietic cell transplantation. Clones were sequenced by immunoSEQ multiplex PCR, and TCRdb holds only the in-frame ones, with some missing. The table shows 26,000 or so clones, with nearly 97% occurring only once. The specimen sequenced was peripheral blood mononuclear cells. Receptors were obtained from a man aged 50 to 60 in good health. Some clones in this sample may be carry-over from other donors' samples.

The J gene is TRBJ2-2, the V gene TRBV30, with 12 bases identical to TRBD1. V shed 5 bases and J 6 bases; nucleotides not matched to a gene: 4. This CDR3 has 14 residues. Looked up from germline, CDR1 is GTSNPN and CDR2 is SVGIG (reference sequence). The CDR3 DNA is TGTGCCTGGGATGGGACAGGGGGCTCCGGGGAGCTGTTTTTT. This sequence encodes CAWDGTGGSGELFF.

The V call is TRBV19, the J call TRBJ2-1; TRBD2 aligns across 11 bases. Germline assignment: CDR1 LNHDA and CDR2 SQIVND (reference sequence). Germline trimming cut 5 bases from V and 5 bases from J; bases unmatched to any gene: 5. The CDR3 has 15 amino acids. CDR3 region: CASSSLAGGNNEQFF. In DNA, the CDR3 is TGTGCCAGTAGTTCCTTAGCGGGGGGGAACAATGAGCAGTTCTTC.

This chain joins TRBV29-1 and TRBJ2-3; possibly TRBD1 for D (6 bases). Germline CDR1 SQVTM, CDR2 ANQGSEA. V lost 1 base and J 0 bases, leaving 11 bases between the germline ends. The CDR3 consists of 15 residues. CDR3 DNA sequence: TGCAGCGTTGAAGCCGGCAGGGGAAGCACAGATACGCAGTATTTT. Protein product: CSVEAGRGSTDTQYF.

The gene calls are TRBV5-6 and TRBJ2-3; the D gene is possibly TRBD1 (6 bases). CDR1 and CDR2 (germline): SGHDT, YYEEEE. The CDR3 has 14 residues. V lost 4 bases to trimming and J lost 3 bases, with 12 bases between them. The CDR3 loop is CASSGGRGTDTQYF. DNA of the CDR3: TGTGCCAGCAGCGGTGGCAGGGGAACAGATACGCAGTATTTT.

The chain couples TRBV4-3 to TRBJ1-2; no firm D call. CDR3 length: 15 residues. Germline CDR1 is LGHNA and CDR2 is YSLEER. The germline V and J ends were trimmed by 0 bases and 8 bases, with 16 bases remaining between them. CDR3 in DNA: TGCGCCAGCAGCCAAGATCAGGCAGCGGCGTGGGGCTACACCTTC. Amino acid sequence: CASSQDQAAAWGYTF.

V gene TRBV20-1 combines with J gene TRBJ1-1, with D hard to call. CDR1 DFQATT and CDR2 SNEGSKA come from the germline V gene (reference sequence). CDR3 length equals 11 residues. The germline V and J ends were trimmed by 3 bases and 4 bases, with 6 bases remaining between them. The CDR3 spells CSASGITEAFF. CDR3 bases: TGCAGTGCTAGCGGCATCACTGAAGCTTTCTTT.

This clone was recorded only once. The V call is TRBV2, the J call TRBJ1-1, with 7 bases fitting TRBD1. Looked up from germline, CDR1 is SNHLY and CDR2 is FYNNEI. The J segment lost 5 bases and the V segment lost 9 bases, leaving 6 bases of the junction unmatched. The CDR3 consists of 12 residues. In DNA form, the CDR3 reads TGTGCCAGTCTAAGACAGGGAACTGAAGCTTTCTTT. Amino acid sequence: CASLRQGTEAFF. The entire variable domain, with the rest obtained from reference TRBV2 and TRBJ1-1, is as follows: EPEVTQTPSHQVTQMGQEVILRCVPISNHLYFYWYRQILGQKVEFLVSFYNNEISEKSEIFDDQFSVERPDGSNFTLKIRSTKLEDSAMYFCASLRQGTEAFFGQGTRLTVV.

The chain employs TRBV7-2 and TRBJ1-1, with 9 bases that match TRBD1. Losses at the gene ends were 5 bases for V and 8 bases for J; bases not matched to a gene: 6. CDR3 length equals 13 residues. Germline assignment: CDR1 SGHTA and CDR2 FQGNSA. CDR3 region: CASSQQGASEAFF. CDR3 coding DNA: TGTGCCAGCAGCCAACAGGGGGCCTCGGAAGCTTTCTTT.

This CDR3 is CASSVDGRVINIQYF. CDR3 nucleotides: TGTGCCAGCAGCGTAGATGGCAGGGTGATAAACATTCAGTACTTC. J is TRBJ2-4 and V is TRBV9; D is perhaps TRBD1 (5 bases). V was cut by 0 bases and J by 6 bases, with 13 bases left in between. The germline gives CDR1 SGDLS, CDR2 YYNGEE. CDR3 length: 15 amino acids.

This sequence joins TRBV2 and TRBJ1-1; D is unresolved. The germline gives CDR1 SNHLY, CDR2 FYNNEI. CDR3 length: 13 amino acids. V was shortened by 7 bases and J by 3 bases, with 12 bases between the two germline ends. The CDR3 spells CASNGNSYTEAFF. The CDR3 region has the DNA TGTGCCAGCAATGGAAACAGCTACACTGAAGCTTTCTTT.

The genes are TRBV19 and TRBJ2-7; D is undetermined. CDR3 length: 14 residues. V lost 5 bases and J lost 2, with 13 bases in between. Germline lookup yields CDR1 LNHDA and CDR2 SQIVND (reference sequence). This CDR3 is CASSALPGTYEQYF. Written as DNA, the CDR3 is TGTGCCAGTAGTGCCCTTCCGGGCACCTACGAGCAGTACTTC.

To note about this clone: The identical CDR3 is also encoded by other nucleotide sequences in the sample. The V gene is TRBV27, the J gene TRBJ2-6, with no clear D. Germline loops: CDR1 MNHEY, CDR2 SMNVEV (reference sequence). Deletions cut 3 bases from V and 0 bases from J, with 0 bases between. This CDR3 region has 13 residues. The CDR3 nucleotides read TGTGCCAGCAGTTTCTCTGGGGCCAACGTCCTGACTTTC. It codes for CASSFSGANVLTF.

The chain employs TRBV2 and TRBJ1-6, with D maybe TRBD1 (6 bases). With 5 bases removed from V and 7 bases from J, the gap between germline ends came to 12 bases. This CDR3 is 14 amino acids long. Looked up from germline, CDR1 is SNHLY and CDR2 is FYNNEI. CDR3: CASSSGGHNSPLHF. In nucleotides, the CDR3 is TGTGCCAGCAGTAGCGGGGGGCACAATTCACCCCTCCACTTT. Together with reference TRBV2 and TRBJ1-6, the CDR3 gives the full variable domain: EPEVTQTPSHQVTQMGQEVILRCVPISNHLYFYWYRQILGQKVEFLVSFYNNEISEKSEIFDDQFSVERPDGSNFTLKIRSTKLEDSAMYFCASSSGGHNSPLHFGNGTRLTVT.

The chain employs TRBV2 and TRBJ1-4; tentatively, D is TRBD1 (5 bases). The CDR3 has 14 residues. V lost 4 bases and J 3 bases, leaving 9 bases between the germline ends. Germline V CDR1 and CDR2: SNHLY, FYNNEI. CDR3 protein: CASSATGANEKLFF. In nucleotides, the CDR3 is TGTGCCAGCAGTGCAACAGGCGCTAATGAAAAACTGTTTTTT.

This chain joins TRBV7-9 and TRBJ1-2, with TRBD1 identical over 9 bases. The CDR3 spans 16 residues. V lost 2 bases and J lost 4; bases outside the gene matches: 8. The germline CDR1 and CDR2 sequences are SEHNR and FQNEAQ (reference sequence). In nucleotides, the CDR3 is TGTGCCAGCAGCTTACTCCGGGACAGGGACCGCTATGGCTACACCTTC. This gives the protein CASSLLRDRDRYGYTF.

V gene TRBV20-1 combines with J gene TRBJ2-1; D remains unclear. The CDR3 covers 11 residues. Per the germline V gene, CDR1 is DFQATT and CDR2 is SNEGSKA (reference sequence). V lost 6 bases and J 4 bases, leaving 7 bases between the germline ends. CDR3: CSAPTYNEQFF. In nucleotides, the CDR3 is TGCAGTGCCCCGACGTACAATGAGCAGTTCTTC.

CDR3 sequence reads: CASGAGRDEQFF. CDR3 in DNA: TGTGCCAGCGGGGCAGGGAGAGATGAGCAGTTCTTC. The chain couples TRBV7-8 to TRBJ2-1; possibly TRBD1 or TRBD2 for D (5 bases each). The CDR3 consists of 12 residues. The germline V gene has CDR1 SGHVS and CDR2 FQNEAQ. V was cut by 8 bases and J by 8 bases, with 13 bases left in between.

CDR3 protein: CASSPRQAKGSPLHF. The CDR3, as DNA: TGTGCCAGCAGTCCGCGACAGGCCAAAGGTTCACCCCTCCACTTT. V gene TRBV28 combines with J gene TRBJ1-6; D may be TRBD1 (6 bases). V was pared by 5 bases and J by 9 bases, with 17 bases between. The CDR3 is made up of 15 amino acids. Germline V gives CDR1 MDHEN, CDR2 SYDVKM.

The CDR3 sequence: CASSQLGQGNGETQYF. The CDR3 DNA sequence: TGTGCCAGCAGTCAACTGGGACAGGGAAACGGAGAGACCCAGTACTTC. The chain uses TRBV25-1 and TRBJ2-5; TRBD1 aligns across 9 bases. The germline gives CDR1 MGHDK, CDR2 SYGVNS. V shed 5 bases, J shed 4 bases, and the junction held 11 bases outside the gene matches. CDR3 size: 16 residues.

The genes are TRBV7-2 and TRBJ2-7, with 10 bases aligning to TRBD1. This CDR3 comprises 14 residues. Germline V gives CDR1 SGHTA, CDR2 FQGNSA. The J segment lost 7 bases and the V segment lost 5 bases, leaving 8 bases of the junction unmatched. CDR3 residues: CASSPGTGAREQYF. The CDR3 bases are TGTGCCAGCAGCCCAGGGACAGGGGCAAGAGAGCAGTACTTC.

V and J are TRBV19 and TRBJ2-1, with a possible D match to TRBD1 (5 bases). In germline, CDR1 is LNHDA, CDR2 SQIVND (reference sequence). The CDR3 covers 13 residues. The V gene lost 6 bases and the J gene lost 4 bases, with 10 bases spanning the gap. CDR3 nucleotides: TGTGCCAGTAGGGTAGACAGTTACAATGAGCAGTTCTTC. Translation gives CASRVDSYNEQFF.

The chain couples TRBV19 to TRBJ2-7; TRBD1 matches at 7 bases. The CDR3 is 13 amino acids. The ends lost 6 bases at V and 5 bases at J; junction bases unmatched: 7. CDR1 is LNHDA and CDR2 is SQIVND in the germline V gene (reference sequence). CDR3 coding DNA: TGTGCCAGTAGCACCCTAGGGGGCAACGAGCAGTACTTC. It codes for CASSTLGGNEQYF.

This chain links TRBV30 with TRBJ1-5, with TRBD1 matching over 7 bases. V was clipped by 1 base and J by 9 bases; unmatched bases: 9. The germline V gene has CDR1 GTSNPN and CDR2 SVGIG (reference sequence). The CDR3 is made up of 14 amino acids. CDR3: CAWSATTGKRPQHF. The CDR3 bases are TGTGCCTGGAGTGCCACGACAGGGAAACGGCCCCAGCATTTT.

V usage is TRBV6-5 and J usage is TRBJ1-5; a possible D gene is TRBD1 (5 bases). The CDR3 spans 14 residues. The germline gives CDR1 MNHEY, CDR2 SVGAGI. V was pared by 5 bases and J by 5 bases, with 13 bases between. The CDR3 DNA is TGTGCCAGCAGTCCTGGGACGGCTGATCAGCCCCAGCATTTT. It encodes CASSPGTADQPQHF.